These T cell receptor beta chains were read from a single sample in a study of T cell responses to AZD1222 COVID-19 vaccine. Sequencing used immunoSEQ multiplex PCR; TCRdb keeps in-frame clones, though not all of them. The profile shows some 130,000 clones, 70% to 90% of them singletons. Sequenced here: peripheral blood, sampled on day 0 of AZD1222 vaccination. These receptors were obtained from an adult in good health. Both conserved end residues are part of each CDR3. Each record gives: clone size, V gene, J gene, D gene, CDR3 protein, CDR3 DNA. D genes are given only for firm matches. Clone size, where shown, is once, few, many, or a class for clones that have expanded.

abundance: -; v_gene: TRBV2; j_gene: TRBJ2-7; d_gene: TRBD1; CDR3aa: CASRVQGAIYEQYF; CDR3nt: TGTGCCAGCAGGGTACAGGGGGCAATCTACGAGCAGTACTTC
abundance: -; v_gene: TRBV6-5; j_gene: TRBJ1-2; d_gene: -; CDR3aa: CASSYSSTPNYGYTF; CDR3nt: TGTGCCAGCAGTTACTCGAGTACACCGAACTATGGCTACACCTTC
abundance: -; v_gene: TRBV5-4; j_gene: TRBJ1-1; d_gene: -; CDR3aa: CASSSGVNTEAFF; CDR3nt: TGTGCCAGCAGCTCGGGAGTGAACACTGAAGCTTTCTTT
abundance: once; v_gene: TRBV9; j_gene: TRBJ2-1; d_gene: TRBD1; CDR3aa: CASSVGTGPLDEQFF; CDR3nt: TGTGCCAGCAGCGTTGGGACAGGGCCGCTGGATGAGCAGTTCTTC
abundance: -; v_gene: TRBV6-1; j_gene: TRBJ1-6; d_gene: TRBD1; CDR3aa: CASSELGTGYNSPLHF; CDR3nt: TGTGCCAGCAGTGAACTCGGGACAGGATATAATTCACCCCTCCACTTT
abundance: few; v_gene: TRBV19; j_gene: TRBJ1-5; d_gene: TRBD1; CDR3aa: CASSTAGTGAGQPQHF; CDR3nt: TGTGCCAGTAGTACGGCCGGGACAGGGGCAGGTCAGCCCCAGCATTTT
abundance: -; v_gene: TRBV10-1; j_gene: TRBJ2-3; d_gene: -; CDR3aa: CASSRDLTTDTQYF; CDR3nt: TGCGCCAGCAGCCGGGACCTCACCACAGATACGCAGTATTTT
abundance: -; v_gene: TRBV24-1; j_gene: TRBJ1-3; d_gene: -; CDR3aa: CATSEGGTSGNTIYF; CDR3nt: TGTGCCACCAGTGAGGGGGGTACTTCTGGAAACACCATATATTTT
abundance: -; v_gene: TRBV10-2; j_gene: TRBJ2-4; d_gene: -; CDR3aa: CASALSLAKNIQYF; CDR3nt: TGCGCCAGCGCGTTATCACTAGCCAAAAACATTCAGTACTTC
abundance: -; v_gene: TRBV2; j_gene: TRBJ1-5; d_gene: -; CDR3aa: CASSERQGYQPQHF; CDR3nt: TGTGCCAGCAGTGAGAGGCAGGGGTATCAGCCCCAGCATTTT
abundance: few; v_gene: TRBV19; j_gene: TRBJ1-2; d_gene: -; CDR3aa: CASSIQGSNYGYTF; CDR3nt: TGTGCCAGTAGTATACAGGGGTCAAACTATGGCTACACCTTC
abundance: -; v_gene: TRBV28; j_gene: TRBJ1-2; d_gene: -; CDR3aa: CASRTQDNGYTF; CDR3nt: TGTGCCAGCAGAACACAGGACAATGGCTACACCTTC
abundance: -; v_gene: TRBV27; j_gene: TRBJ2-1; d_gene: -; CDR3aa: CASSFGRNEQFF; CDR3nt: TGTGCCAGCAGTTTCGGACGGAATGAGCAGTTCTTC
abundance: -; v_gene: TRBV24-1; j_gene: TRBJ2-1; d_gene: TRBD1; CDR3aa: CATSDAGQAREQFF; CDR3nt: TGTGCCACCAGTGATGCGGGACAGGCACGAGAGCAGTTCTTC
abundance: -; v_gene: TRBV2; j_gene: TRBJ1-4; d_gene: TRBD1; CDR3aa: CASQRQGADEKLFF; CDR3nt: TGTGCCAGCCAGAGACAGGGGGCGGATGAAAAACTGTTTTTT
abundance: -; v_gene: TRBV2; j_gene: TRBJ2-1; d_gene: -; CDR3aa: CASSEDGYNEQFF; CDR3nt: TGTGCCAGCAGTGAAGATGGCTACAATGAGCAGTTCTTC
abundance: -; v_gene: TRBV28; j_gene: TRBJ2-5; d_gene: -; CDR3aa: CASSLYAGQTIETQYF; CDR3nt: TGTGCCAGCAGTTTATACGCGGGACAAACAATAGAGACCCAGTACTTC
abundance: -; v_gene: TRBV4-3; j_gene: TRBJ2-3; d_gene: -; CDR3aa: CASSQDGGGGSTDTQYF; CDR3nt: TGCGCCAGCAGCCAAGACGGGGGCGGGGGTAGCACAGATACGCAGTATTTT
abundance: once; v_gene: TRBV5-5; j_gene: TRBJ2-3; d_gene: -; CDR3aa: CASSRQPPGSADTQYF; CDR3nt: TGTGCCAGCAGCCGCCAGCCTCCGGGGAGCGCAGATACGCAGTATTTT
abundance: -; v_gene: TRBV10-3; j_gene: TRBJ1-6; d_gene: -; CDR3aa: CAISNSAGPSPLHF; CDR3nt: TGTGCCATCAGTAACTCAGCAGGCCCGTCACCCCTCCACTTT
abundance: -; v_gene: TRBV11-2; j_gene: TRBJ2-1; d_gene: -; CDR3aa: CASSLGKDNEQFF; CDR3nt: TGTGCCAGCAGCTTAGGTAAGGACAATGAGCAGTTCTTC
abundance: -; v_gene: TRBV6-5; j_gene: TRBJ1-1; d_gene: -; CDR3aa: CASRPLRSSTEAFF; CDR3nt: TGTGCCAGCAGACCGCTAAGGTCTAGCACTGAAGCTTTCTTT
abundance: -; v_gene: TRBV19; j_gene: TRBJ1-1; d_gene: TRBD1; CDR3aa: CASTPGDRANTEAFF; CDR3nt: TGTGCCAGTACCCCGGGGGACAGGGCCAACACTGAAGCTTTCTTT
abundance: -; v_gene: TRBV25-1; j_gene: TRBJ1-2; d_gene: -; CDR3aa: CASSEYVGGPLGYTF; CDR3nt: TGTGCCAGCAGTGAATATGTGGGCGGACCGCTTGGCTACACCTTC
abundance: -; v_gene: TRBV28; j_gene: TRBJ1-2; d_gene: -; CDR3aa: CASSLFGVRFYAF; CDR3nt: TGTGCCAGCAGTTTATTTGGGGTCCGTTTCTATGCCTTC
abundance: -; v_gene: TRBV10-3; j_gene: TRBJ1-5; d_gene: TRBD1; CDR3aa: CAISEGDRPNQPQHF; CDR3nt: TGTGCCATCAGTGAGGGGGACAGACCGAATCAGCCCCAGCATTTT
abundance: -; v_gene: TRBV12-3/TRBV12-4; j_gene: TRBJ1-1; d_gene: -; CDR3aa: CASSFKGWTEAFF; CDR3nt: TGTGCCAGCAGTTTTAAGGGTTGGACTGAAGCTTTCTTT
abundance: -; v_gene: TRBV2; j_gene: TRBJ1-1; d_gene: -; CDR3aa: CASSGEGVGDTEAFF; CDR3nt: TGTGCCAGCAGTGGGGAAGGGGTCGGGGACACTGAAGCTTTCTTT
abundance: -; v_gene: TRBV27; j_gene: TRBJ2-2; d_gene: -; CDR3aa: CASRNLAGLITGELFF; CDR3nt: TGTGCCAGCAGGAATTTAGCAGGTCTTATCACCGGGGAGCTGTTTTTT
abundance: -; v_gene: TRBV5-1; j_gene: TRBJ2-7; d_gene: -; CDR3aa: CASSEDSLYEQYF; CDR3nt: TGCGCCAGCAGCGAGGACAGTCTCTACGAGCAGTACTTC
abundance: many; v_gene: TRBV10-1; j_gene: TRBJ2-5; d_gene: -; CDR3aa: CASSETGKETQYF; CDR3nt: TGCGCCAGCAGTGAGACAGGGAAAGAGACCCAGTACTTC
abundance: -; v_gene: TRBV7-9; j_gene: TRBJ2-7; d_gene: TRBD1; CDR3aa: CASRAGDRAYEQYF; CDR3nt: TGTGCCAGCAGGGCCGGGGACAGGGCCTACGAGCAGTACTTC
abundance: -; v_gene: TRBV7-2; j_gene: TRBJ1-1; d_gene: TRBD1; CDR3aa: CASSIQGAVTEAFF; CDR3nt: TGTGCCAGCAGCATACAGGGGGCGGTTACTGAAGCTTTCTTT
abundance: -; v_gene: TRBV5-5; j_gene: TRBJ1-1; d_gene: -; CDR3aa: CASSFAPRAMNTEAFF; CDR3nt: TGTGCCAGCAGCTTTGCCCCCCGGGCCATGAACACTGAAGCTTTCTTT
abundance: -; v_gene: TRBV28; j_gene: TRBJ2-7; d_gene: -; CDR3aa: CASSLSGTAGDEQYF; CDR3nt: TGTGCCAGCAGTTTAAGCGGGACAGCTGGGGACGAGCAGTACTTC
abundance: -; v_gene: TRBV2; j_gene: TRBJ1-2; d_gene: -; CDR3aa: CGCLAITITNYGYTF; CDR3nt: TGTGGATGCTTAGCCATAACAATAACTAACTATGGCTACACCTTC
abundance: -; v_gene: TRBV7-3; j_gene: TRBJ1-1; d_gene: -; CDR3aa: CASSLVIGEGEAFF; CDR3nt: TGTGCCAGCAGCCTCGTCATAGGGGAGGGAGAAGCTTTCTTT
abundance: -; v_gene: TRBV6-5; j_gene: TRBJ1-2; d_gene: TRBD1; CDR3aa: CASSPDRDKGYTF; CDR3nt: TGTGCCAGCAGCCCGGACAGGGATAAAGGCTACACCTTC
abundance: once; v_gene: TRBV28; j_gene: TRBJ1-2; d_gene: -; CDR3aa: CASSQGRQAYGYTF; CDR3nt: TGTGCCAGCAGCCAAGGGAGACAGGCCTATGGCTACACCTTC
abundance: -; v_gene: TRBV6-6; j_gene: TRBJ2-7; d_gene: -; CDR3aa: CASSYSSQKSYEQYF; CDR3nt: TGTGCCAGCAGTTACTCGAGTCAGAAATCCTACGAGCAGTACTTC
abundance: -; v_gene: TRBV27; j_gene: TRBJ1-6; d_gene: -; CDR3aa: CASRERGSPLHF; CDR3nt: TGTGCCAGCAGGGAGAGGGGTTCACCCCTCCACTTT
abundance: -; v_gene: TRBV18; j_gene: TRBJ2-7; d_gene: -; CDR3aa: CASSPEEYEQYF; CDR3nt: TGTGCCAGCTCACCAGAAGAATACGAGCAGTACTTC
abundance: -; v_gene: TRBV19; j_gene: TRBJ1-5; d_gene: TRBD1; CDR3aa: CASSILTGSRQPQHF; CDR3nt: TGTGCCAGTAGTATATTGACAGGGTCGCGCCAGCCCCAGCATTTT
abundance: -; v_gene: TRBV27; j_gene: TRBJ1-4; d_gene: -; CDR3aa: CASSTWTDGPTNEKLFF; CDR3nt: TGTGCCAGCAGTACGTGGACCGACGGTCCAACTAATGAAAAACTGTTTTTT
abundance: -; v_gene: TRBV2; j_gene: TRBJ1-1; d_gene: -; CDR3aa: CASSEFGAEAFF; CDR3nt: TGTGCCAGCAGTGAGTTTGGGGCCGAAGCTTTCTTT
abundance: -; v_gene: TRBV19; j_gene: TRBJ2-7; d_gene: TRBD1; CDR3aa: CASSTPGQGAYEQYF; CDR3nt: TGTGCCAGTAGTACCCCGGGACAGGGGGCCTACGAGCAGTACTTC
abundance: once; v_gene: TRBV6-2/TRBV6-3; j_gene: TRBJ1-1; d_gene: -; CDR3aa: CASSYLDTEAFF; CDR3nt: TGTGCCAGCAGTTACTTGGACACTGAAGCTTTCTTT
abundance: -; v_gene: TRBV7-6; j_gene: TRBJ1-2; d_gene: TRBD1; CDR3aa: CASSLVGQGASGYTF; CDR3nt: TGTGCCAGCAGCTTAGTGGGACAGGGGGCGTCAGGCTACACCTTC
abundance: -; v_gene: TRBV9; j_gene: TRBJ1-2; d_gene: TRBD1; CDR3aa: CASSVDEGARYGYTF; CDR3nt: TGTGCCAGCAGCGTAGACGAGGGGGCGCGCTATGGCTACACCTTC
abundance: -; v_gene: TRBV13; j_gene: TRBJ1-1; d_gene: -; CDR3aa: CASSRSGRSEAFF; CDR3nt: TGTGCCAGCAGCCGGTCCGGACGAAGTGAAGCTTTCTTT